The source of this T cell receptor (beta chain) is a study of T cells after somatic rescue of genetic block. Using immunoSEQ multiplex PCR, the repertoire was profiled, and TCRdb retains in-frame clones only, with some absent. The repertoire holds 85,000 to 100,000 clones, with approximately 90% as singletons. Germline CDR1 SNHLY, CDR2 FYNNEI. This CDR3 region has 14 residues. Trimming removed 0 bases from V and 4 bases from J, with 7 bases in between. This clone was seen at least ten times. The chain recombines TRBV2 with TRBJ1-3; D gene ambiguous. The receptor was isolated from a woman aged 18 to 35. The material sequenced was peripheral blood mononuclear cells (PBMCs). CDR3 loop: CASSEARQGNTIYF. The CDR3 DNA is TGTGCCAGCAGTGAAGCACGGCAGGGAAACACCATATATTTT.